Below are 27 T cell receptor beta chains sequenced from a single sample in a study of identical twins. TCRdb re-derived calls from the 5' RACE reads in MiXCR, one entry per CDR3 protein. The sample yields 400,000 to 600,000 distinct CDR3 sequences, around 22% seen once. The same data also went into a second study, on yellow fever vaccine responses in identical twins.

Sample: CD4+ T cells sorted from blood. All receptors derive from a woman younger than 35 in good health.

Only a few counts were recorded for this clonotype. J is TRBJ2-3 and V is TRBV10-1; possible D gene TRBD2, 5 bases. Germline values: CDR1 WNHNN, CDR2 SYGVQD (reference sequence). The CDR3 loop spans 15 amino acids. V gave up 3 bases and J gave up 2 bases, with 12 bases separating them. The CDR3 bases are TGCGCCAGCAGTGATGGGAGCGGACTCACAGATACGCAGTATTTT. Translated, it gives CASSDGSGLTDTQYF.

The CDR3 DNA reads TGTGCCAGCAGCCCAGGAGGTAGCGGGGGGGCTCTAGCCAAAAACATTCAGTACTTC. It encodes CASSPGGSGGALAKNIQYF. The rearrangement joins TRBV6-1 to TRBJ2-4; TRBD2 matches 11 bases. The CDR3 runs to 19 residues. Looked up from germline, CDR1 is MNHNS and CDR2 is SASEGT. The V and J ends lost 6 bases and 0 bases, in that order; junction bases with no gene match: 13.

This clonotype was picked up a small number of times. The V call is TRBV11-3, the J call TRBJ2-1, with D uncertain. The CDR3 length is 14 residues. V gave up 8 bases and J gave up 4 bases, with 15 bases separating them. Germline V gene data show CDR1 as SGHNT and CDR2 as YENEEA. CDR3 nucleotides: TGTGCCAGCTCCCCTGGGGTGCTATACAATGAGCAGTTCTTC. Protein product: CASSPGVLYNEQFF. The entire variable domain, with the rest obtained from reference TRBV11-3 and TRBJ2-1, is as follows: EAGVVQSPRYKIIEKKQPVAFWCNPISGHNTLYWYLQNLGQGPELLIRYENEEAVDDSQLPKDRFSAERLKGVDSTLKIQPAELGDSAVYLCASSPGVLYNEQFFGPGTRLTVL.

This clonotype occurred a few times. The chain employs TRBV5-5 and TRBJ2-5; D call uncertain. The CDR3 length is 14 residues. V gave up 2 bases and J gave up 2 bases, with 10 bases separating them. Germline V gene sequence: CDR1 SGHKS, CDR2 YYEKEE (reference sequence). CDR3 region: CASSFPGVQETQYF. The CDR3 DNA sequence: TGTGCCAGCAGCTTTCCTGGGGTTCAAGAGACCCAGTACTTC.

The V and J genes are TRBV5-1 and TRBJ2-1, with 10 nucleotides matching TRBD1. Germline CDR1 and CDR2: SGHRS and YFSETQ. J gave up 6 bases and V 0 bases, and 9 bases lay outside the gene matches. There are 17 residues in the CDR3. The CDR3 region is CASSLGRGDRGGNEQFF. In nucleotides, the CDR3 is TGCGCCAGCAGCTTGGGCCGTGGGGACAGGGGTGGCAATGAGCAGTTCTTC.

This clonotype turned up a few times. V is TRBV3-1 and J is TRBJ2-1, with 8 bases fitting TRBD1. The ends lost 4 bases at V and 3 bases at J; junction bases unmatched: 11. The CDR3 is made up of 17 amino acids. Germline V CDR1 and CDR2: LGHDT, YNNKEL (reference sequence). The CDR3 coding sequence is TGTGCCAGCAGCCCTCCTTATGGACAGGGAGACTACAATGAGCAGTTCTTC. It specifies CASSPPYGQGDYNEQFF.

The chain joins TRBV6-2 or TRBV6-3 to TRBJ2-3; 11 positions match TRBD1. Germline V gene sequence: CDR1 MNHEY, CDR2 SVGEGT. Losses at the gene ends were 8 bases for V and 7 bases for J; bases not matched to a gene: 8. This CDR3 comprises 14 residues. The CDR3 sequence: CASRGQGARNTQYF. Written as DNA, the CDR3 is TGTGCCAGCCGTGGACAGGGGGCGCGAAATACGCAGTATTTT.

This sequence joins TRBV4-2 and TRBJ1-4, with D possibly matching TRBD1 (6 bases). CDR1 and CDR2 (germline): LGHNA, YNFKEQ. Trimming shortened V by 1 base and J by 6 bases, and 9 bases separated the two germline ends. The CDR3 spans 14 residues. The CDR3 region has the DNA TGTGCCAGCAGCCAAGCAGGGGCGGATGAAAAACTGTTTTTT. Protein sequence: CASSQAGADEKLFF.

This clonotype was detected a few times. This chain connects TRBV2 to TRBJ1-2; maybe TRBD1 (6 bases). V lost 7 bases and J 4 bases, leaving 19 bases between the germline ends. There are 15 residues in the CDR3. Germline assignment: CDR1 SNHLY and CDR2 FYNNEI. The CDR3 reads CASTRPWDTGYGYTF. The CDR3 DNA is TGTGCCAGCACTCGCCCCTGGGACACTGGCTATGGCTACACCTTC.

The chain couples TRBV4-1 to TRBJ2-5, with 11 bases fitting TRBD2. CDR3 length equals 18 residues. The germline V gene has CDR1 MGHRA and CDR2 YSYEKL. The V gene end was trimmed by 4 bases and the J gene end by 3 bases; junction bases not matched to a gene: 13. DNA for the CDR3: TGCGCCAGCAGCCCCCCTTTTACTAGCGGGAGTTTAGAAGAGACCCAGTACTTC. Its protein is CASSPPFTSGSLEETQYF.

The chain has TRBV15 and TRBJ1-1, with D maybe TRBD1 (5 bases). V was shortened by 1 base and J by 4 bases, with 10 bases between the two germline ends. Per germline, CDR1 LNHNV and CDR2 YYDKDF (reference sequence). This CDR3 is 14 amino acids long. The CDR3 coding sequence is TGTGCCACCAGCAGAGGAGGGGTGAGCACTGAAGCTTTCTTT. It yields the protein CATSRGGVSTEAFF.

A few counts support this clonotype. The chain recombines TRBV12-3 or TRBV12-4 with TRBJ2-3; D may be TRBD1 (5 bases). The CDR3 spans 16 residues. Trimming left V 1 base short and J 0 bases short, with 11 bases between. Written as DNA, the CDR3 is TGTGCCAGCAGTTTAGACAGGCCGACTAGCACAGATACGCAGTATTTT. This encodes CASSLDRPTSTDTQYF.

This sequence joins TRBV2 and TRBJ2-5; D is ambiguous. Per germline, CDR1 SNHLY and CDR2 FYNNEI. The CDR3 is made up of 10 amino acids. V dropped 3 bases and J dropped 7 bases, with 3 bases sitting between them. The CDR3 sequence: CASSDRTQYF. The CDR3 nucleotides read TGTGCCAGCAGTGACCGGACCCAGTACTTC.

The CDR3 protein is CASSDFLIAKNIQYF. In DNA form, the CDR3 reads TGTGCCAGCAGTGACTTCCTGATAGCCAAAAACATTCAGTACTTC. The chain joins TRBV6-1 to TRBJ2-4, with D unclear. This CDR3 region has 15 residues. Trimming left V 3 bases short and J 0 bases short, with 9 bases between. Germline loops: CDR1 MNHNS, CDR2 SASEGT.

This clonotype was detected a few times. The chain carries TRBV18 and TRBJ2-7, with D unresolved. Trimming removed 2 bases from V and 6 bases from J, with 14 bases in between. This CDR3 has 14 amino acids. The germline V gene has CDR1 KGHSH and CDR2 LQKENI. The CDR3 loop is CASSPSAGSTEQYF. In DNA form, the CDR3 reads TGTGCCAGCTCACCATCGGCTGGGTCTACCGAGCAGTACTTC.

This clonotype appeared a single time. This sequence joins TRBV20-1 and TRBJ2-1; 10 bases match TRBD2. CDR3 length: 15 residues. In germline, CDR1 is DFQATT, CDR2 SNEGSKA (reference sequence). V shed 0 bases, J shed 8 bases, and the junction held 7 bases outside the gene matches. The CDR3 reads CSARDQLAGRDEQFF. DNA of the CDR3: TGCAGTGCTAGAGATCAACTAGCGGGAAGGGATGAGCAGTTCTTC.

In this sample, this clonotype turned up a few times. The chain couples TRBV10-2 to TRBJ2-1; 13 bases are shared with TRBD2. V shed 8 bases, J shed 8 bases, and the junction held 12 bases outside the gene matches. This CDR3 contains 16 residues. Germline loops: CDR1 WSHSY, CDR2 SAAADI. In nucleotides, the CDR3 is TGCGCCAGCCGCTATGATACTAGCGGGGGGGCCTATGAGCAGTTCTTC. Protein sequence: CASRYDTSGGAYEQFF.

For the CDR3, the DNA is TGTGCCAGCAGCCCAACGACTAGCGGGAGTTGGAATGAGCAGTTCTTC. Its translation is CASSPTTSGSWNEQFF. This chain connects TRBV5-6 to TRBJ2-1; 12 nucleotides agree with TRBD2. V was pared by 4 bases and J by 7 bases, with 9 bases of the junction left unmatched. Germline loops: CDR1 SGHDT, CDR2 YYEEEE. This CDR3 has 16 residues.

V is TRBV28 and J is TRBJ2-3; 9 bases line up with TRBD2. V shed 5 bases, J shed 4 bases, and the junction held 4 bases outside the gene matches. Germline-derived CDR1 and CDR2 are MDHEN and SYDVKM. The CDR3 covers 14 residues. CDR3 sequence reads: CASSGEREADTQYF. The CDR3 nucleotides read TGTGCCAGCAGTGGGGAGCGGGAGGCAGATACGCAGTATTTT.

The chain employs TRBV12-3 or TRBV12-4 and TRBJ2-2; TRBD2 agrees at 7 bases. V shed 11 bases, J shed 0 bases, and the junction held 6 bases outside the gene matches. There are 14 residues in the CDR3. The CDR3 region has the DNA TGTGCCGTCCGAGCGGGACCGAACACCGGGGAGCTGTTTTTT. Amino acid sequence: CAVRAGPNTGELFF.

This clonotype occurred a few times. The chain has TRBV6-1 and TRBJ1-2; D is perhaps TRBD1 (5 bases). V dropped 1 base and J dropped 2 bases, with 11 bases sitting between them. Per germline, CDR1 MNHNS and CDR2 SASEGT. The CDR3 contains 15 residues. The CDR3 nucleotides read TGTGCCAGCAGTGAAGGGGAGGGGAGAAACTATGGCTACACCTTC. Its protein is CASSEGEGRNYGYTF.

V is TRBV20-1 and J is TRBJ2-2; D gene ambiguous. Germline CDR1 and CDR2: DFQATT and SNEGSKA (reference sequence). V lost 3 bases to trimming and J lost 0 bases, with 5 bases between them. The CDR3 is 13 residues long. The CDR3 is CSARAPNTGELFF. The CDR3 nucleotides are TGCAGTGCTAGGGCCCCGAACACCGGGGAGCTGTTTTTT.

The rearrangement links TRBV3-1 to TRBJ2-1; D possibly corresponds to TRBD1 (6 bases). CDR1 is LGHDT and CDR2 is YNNKEL in the germline V gene (reference sequence). This CDR3 has 15 amino acids. Trimming removed 8 bases from V and 5 bases from J, with 19 bases in between. This CDR3 reads CASGPSGQADNEQFF. CDR3 coding DNA: TGTGCCAGCGGCCCCTCGGGACAAGCTGACAATGAGCAGTTCTTC.

This clonotype has ten or more counts. This chain links TRBV12-3 or TRBV12-4 with TRBJ1-5; 8 bases match TRBD1. The V gene end was trimmed by 0 bases and the J gene end by 7 bases; junction bases not matched to a gene: 8. The CDR3 covers 16 residues. The CDR3 protein is CASSLAGQGAGQPQHF. The CDR3 coding sequence is TGTGCCAGCAGTTTAGCGGGGCAGGGGGCTGGACAGCCCCAGCATTTT.

This chain links TRBV12-3 or TRBV12-4 with TRBJ2-7; tentative D call: TRBD2 (6 bases). The CDR3 loop spans 13 amino acids. V shed 5 bases and J shed 2 bases, with 10 bases lying between them. The CDR3 nucleotides read TGTGCCAGCAGTGGAGCGGGCACCTACGAGCAGTACTTC. This gives the protein CASSGAGTYEQYF.

The chain carries TRBV10-3 and TRBJ2-1; 7 bases agree with TRBD2. The CDR3 consists of 15 residues. Germline V lookup: CDR1 ENHRY, CDR2 SYGVKD. V was clipped by 0 bases and J by 5 bases; unmatched bases: 4. CDR3 protein: CAISESIAGDNEQFF. The CDR3 coding sequence is TGTGCCATCAGTGAGTCGATTGCGGGGGACAATGAGCAGTTCTTC.

There are a few counts of this clonotype. This sequence joins TRBV7-9 and TRBJ2-1, with D possibly being TRBD1 or TRBD2 (5 bases each). V lost 5 bases and J 6 bases, leaving 14 bases between the germline ends. Per the germline V gene, CDR1 is SEHNR and CDR2 is FQNEAQ (reference sequence). This CDR3 is 14 amino acids long. In DNA form, the CDR3 reads TGTGCCAGCAGCACCGGGGCTGGGGTCAATGAGCAGTTCTTC. Amino acid sequence: CASSTGAGVNEQFF. Drawing the rest from reference TRBV7-9 and TRBJ2-1, the complete variable domain is DTGVSQNPRHKITKRGQNVTFRCDPISEHNRLYWYRQTLGQGPEFLTYFQNEAQLEKSRLLSDRFSAERPKGSFSTLEIQRTEQGDSAMYLCASSTGAGVNEQFFGPGTRLTVL.